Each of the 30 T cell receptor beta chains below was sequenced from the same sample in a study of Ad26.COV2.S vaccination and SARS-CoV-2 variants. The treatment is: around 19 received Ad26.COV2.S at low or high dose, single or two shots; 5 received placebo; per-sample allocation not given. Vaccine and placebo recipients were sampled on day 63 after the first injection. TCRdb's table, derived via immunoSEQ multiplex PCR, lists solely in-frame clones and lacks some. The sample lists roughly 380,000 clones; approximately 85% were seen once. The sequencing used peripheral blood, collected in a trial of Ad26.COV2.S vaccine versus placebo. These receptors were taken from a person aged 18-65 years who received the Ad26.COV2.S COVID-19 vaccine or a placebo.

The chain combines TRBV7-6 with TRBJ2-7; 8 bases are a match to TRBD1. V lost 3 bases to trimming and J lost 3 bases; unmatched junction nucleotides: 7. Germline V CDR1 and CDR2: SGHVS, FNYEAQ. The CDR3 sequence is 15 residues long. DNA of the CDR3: TGTGCCAGCAGCTTCTGGCCTGGACAGGGCTACGAGCAGTACTTC. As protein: CASSFWPGQGYEQYF.

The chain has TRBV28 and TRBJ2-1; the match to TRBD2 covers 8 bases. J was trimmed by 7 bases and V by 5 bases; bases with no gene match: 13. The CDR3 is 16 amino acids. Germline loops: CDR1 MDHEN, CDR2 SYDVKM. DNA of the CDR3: TGTGCCAGCAGTCCCGCGGGAAGGACTAGCTTGAATGAGCAGTTCTTC. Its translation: CASSPAGRTSLNEQFF.

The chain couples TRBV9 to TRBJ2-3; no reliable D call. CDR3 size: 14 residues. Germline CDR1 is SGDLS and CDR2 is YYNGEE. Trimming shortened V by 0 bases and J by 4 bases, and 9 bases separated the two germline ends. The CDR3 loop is CASSVASVADTQYF. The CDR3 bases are TGTGCCAGCAGCGTAGCATCCGTTGCAGATACGCAGTATTTT. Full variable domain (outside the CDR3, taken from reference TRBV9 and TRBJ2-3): DSGVTQTPKHLITATGQRVTLRCSPRSGDLSVYWYQQSLDQGLQFLIQYYNGEERAKGNILERFSAQQFPDLHSELNLSSLELGDSALYFCASSVASVADTQYFGPGTRLTVL.

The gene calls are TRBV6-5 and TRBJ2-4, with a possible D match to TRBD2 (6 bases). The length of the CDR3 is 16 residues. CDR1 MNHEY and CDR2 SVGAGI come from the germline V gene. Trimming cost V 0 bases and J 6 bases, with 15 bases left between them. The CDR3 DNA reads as TGTGCCAGCAGTTACTCCCGTCCGGGGGTTTCAAACATTCAGTACTTC. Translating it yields CASSYSRPGVSNIQYF.

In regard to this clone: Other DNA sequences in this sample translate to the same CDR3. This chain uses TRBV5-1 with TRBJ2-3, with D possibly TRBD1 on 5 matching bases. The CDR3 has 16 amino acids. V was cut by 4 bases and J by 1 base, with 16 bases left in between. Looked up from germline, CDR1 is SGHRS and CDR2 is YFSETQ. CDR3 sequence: CASSRQTGLGTDTQYF. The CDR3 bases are TGCGCCAGCAGCCGTCAAACAGGATTGGGCACAGATACGCAGTATTTT.

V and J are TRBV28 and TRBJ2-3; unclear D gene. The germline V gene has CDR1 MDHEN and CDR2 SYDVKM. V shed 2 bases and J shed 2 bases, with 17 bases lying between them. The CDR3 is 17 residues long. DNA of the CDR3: TGTGCCAGCAGTTTACACGGTCCGCCAAAGACCACAGATACGCAGTATTTT. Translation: CASSLHGPPKTTDTQYF.

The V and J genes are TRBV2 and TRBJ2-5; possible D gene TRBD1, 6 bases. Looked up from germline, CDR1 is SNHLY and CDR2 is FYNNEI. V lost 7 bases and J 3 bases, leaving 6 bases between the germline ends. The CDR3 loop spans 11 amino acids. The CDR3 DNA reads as TGTGCCAGCAAGGGGGAAGAGACCCAGTACTTC. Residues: CASKGEETQYF.

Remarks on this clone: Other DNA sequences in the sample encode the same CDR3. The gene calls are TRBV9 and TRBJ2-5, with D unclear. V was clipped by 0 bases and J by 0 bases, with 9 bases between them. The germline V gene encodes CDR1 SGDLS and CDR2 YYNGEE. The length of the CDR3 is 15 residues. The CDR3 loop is CASSVASAYQETQYF. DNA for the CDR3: TGTGCCAGCAGCGTAGCGTCGGCGTACCAAGAGACCCAGTACTTC. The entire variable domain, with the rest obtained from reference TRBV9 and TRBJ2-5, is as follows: DSGVTQTPKHLITATGQRVTLRCSPRSGDLSVYWYQQSLDQGLQFLIQYYNGEERAKGNILERFSAQQFPDLHSELNLSSLELGDSALYFCASSVASAYQETQYFGPGTRLLVL.

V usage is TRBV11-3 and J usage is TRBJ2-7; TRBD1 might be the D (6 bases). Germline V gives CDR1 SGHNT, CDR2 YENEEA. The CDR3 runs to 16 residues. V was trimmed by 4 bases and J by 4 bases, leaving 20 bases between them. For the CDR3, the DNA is TGTGCCAGCAGCTGCCCGCCACCGGGACATTCTTACGAGCAGTACTTC. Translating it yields CASSCPPPGHSYEQYF.

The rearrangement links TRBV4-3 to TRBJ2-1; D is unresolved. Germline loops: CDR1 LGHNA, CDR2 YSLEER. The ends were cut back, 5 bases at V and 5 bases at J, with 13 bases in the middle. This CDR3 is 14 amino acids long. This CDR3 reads CASSNIAPNNEQFF. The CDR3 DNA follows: TGCGCCAGCAGCAATATAGCACCCAACAATGAGCAGTTCTTC.

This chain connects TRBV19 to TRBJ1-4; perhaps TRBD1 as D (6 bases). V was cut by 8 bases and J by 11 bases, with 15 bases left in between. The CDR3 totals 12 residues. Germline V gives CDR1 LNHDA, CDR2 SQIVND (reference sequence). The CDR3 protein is CASLGGTGKLFF. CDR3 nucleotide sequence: TGTGCCAGTCTAGGGGGAACCGGGAAACTGTTTTTT.

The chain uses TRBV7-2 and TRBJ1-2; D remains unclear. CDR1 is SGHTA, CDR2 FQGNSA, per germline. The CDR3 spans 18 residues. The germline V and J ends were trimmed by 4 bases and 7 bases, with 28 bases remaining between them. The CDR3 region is CASSSTAHTPSLGSGYTF. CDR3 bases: TGTGCCAGCAGCTCTACCGCCCACACCCCCTCATTGGGCTCTGGCTACACCTTC.

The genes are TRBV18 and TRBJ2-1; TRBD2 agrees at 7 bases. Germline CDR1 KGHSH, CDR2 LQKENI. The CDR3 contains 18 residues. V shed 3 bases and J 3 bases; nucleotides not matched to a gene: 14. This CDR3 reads CASSPAGPASGYYNEQFF. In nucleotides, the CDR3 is TGTGCCAGCTCACCCGCCGGGCCGGCTAGCGGATACTACAATGAGCAGTTCTTC.

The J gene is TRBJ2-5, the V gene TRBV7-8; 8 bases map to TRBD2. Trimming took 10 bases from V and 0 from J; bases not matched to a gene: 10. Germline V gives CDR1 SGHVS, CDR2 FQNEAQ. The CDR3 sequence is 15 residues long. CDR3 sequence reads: CATLGSGAYQETQYF. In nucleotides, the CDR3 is TGTGCCACCCTGGGTAGCGGGGCCTACCAAGAGACCCAGTACTTC.

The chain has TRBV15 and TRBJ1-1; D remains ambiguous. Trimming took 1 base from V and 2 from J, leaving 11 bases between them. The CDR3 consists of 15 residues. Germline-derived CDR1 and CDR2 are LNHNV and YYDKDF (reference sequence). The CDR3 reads CATSRGPRGNTEAFF. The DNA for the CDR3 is TGTGCCACCAGCAGAGGACCTCGGGGAAACACTGAAGCTTTCTTT.

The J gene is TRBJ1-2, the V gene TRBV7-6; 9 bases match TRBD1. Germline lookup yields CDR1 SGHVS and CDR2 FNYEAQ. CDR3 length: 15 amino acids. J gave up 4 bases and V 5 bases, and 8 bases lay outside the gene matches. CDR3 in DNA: TGTGCCAGCAGCATCCAACAGGGGGCGGGCTATGGCTACACCTTC. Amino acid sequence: CASSIQQGAGYGYTF.

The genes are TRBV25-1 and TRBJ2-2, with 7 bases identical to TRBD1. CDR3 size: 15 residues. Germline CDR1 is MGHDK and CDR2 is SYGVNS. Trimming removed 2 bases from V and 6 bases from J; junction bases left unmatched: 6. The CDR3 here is CASSEGGQLAGELFF. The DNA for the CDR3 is TGTGCCAGCAGTGAAGGGGGACAGTTGGCCGGGGAGCTGTTTTTT.

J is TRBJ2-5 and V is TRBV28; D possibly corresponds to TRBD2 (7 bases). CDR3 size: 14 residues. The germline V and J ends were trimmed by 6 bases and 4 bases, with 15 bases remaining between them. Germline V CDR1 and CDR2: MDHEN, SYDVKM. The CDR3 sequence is CASRLLGGGETQYF. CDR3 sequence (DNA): TGTGCCAGCAGACTTTTAGGGGGGGGAGAGACCCAGTACTTC.

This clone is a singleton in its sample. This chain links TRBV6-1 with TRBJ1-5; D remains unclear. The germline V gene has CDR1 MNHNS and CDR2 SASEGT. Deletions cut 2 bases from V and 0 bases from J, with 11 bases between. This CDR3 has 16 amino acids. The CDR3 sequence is CASSERSQYSNQPQHF. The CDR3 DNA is TGTGCCAGCAGTGAAAGGTCGCAGTATAGCAATCAGCCCCAGCATTTT.

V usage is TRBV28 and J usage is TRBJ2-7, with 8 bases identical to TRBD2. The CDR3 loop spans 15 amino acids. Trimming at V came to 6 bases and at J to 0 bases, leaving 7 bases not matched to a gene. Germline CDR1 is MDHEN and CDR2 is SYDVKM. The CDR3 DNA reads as TGTGCCAGCAGCCCCCGCGGGAGGAGCTCCTACGAGCAGTACTTC. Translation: CASSPRGRSSYEQYF.

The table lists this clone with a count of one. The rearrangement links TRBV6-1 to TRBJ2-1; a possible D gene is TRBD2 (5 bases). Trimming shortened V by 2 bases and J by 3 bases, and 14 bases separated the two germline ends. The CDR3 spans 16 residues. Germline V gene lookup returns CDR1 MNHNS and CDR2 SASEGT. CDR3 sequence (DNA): TGTGCCAGCAGTGAACAAAGGAGAGGGAGCTACAATGAGCAGTTCTTC. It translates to CASSEQRRGSYNEQFF.

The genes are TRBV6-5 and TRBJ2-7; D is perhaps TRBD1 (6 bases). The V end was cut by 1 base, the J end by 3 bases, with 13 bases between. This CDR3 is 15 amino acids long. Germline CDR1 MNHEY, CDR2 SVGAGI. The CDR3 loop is CASSYLSGQLYEQYF. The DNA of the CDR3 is TGTGCCAGCAGTTACTTGTCGGGACAACTCTACGAGCAGTACTTC.

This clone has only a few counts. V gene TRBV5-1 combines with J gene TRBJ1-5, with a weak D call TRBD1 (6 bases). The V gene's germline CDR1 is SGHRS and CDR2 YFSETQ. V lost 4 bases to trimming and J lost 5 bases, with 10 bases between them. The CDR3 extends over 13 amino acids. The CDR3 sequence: CASSMRGDQPQHF. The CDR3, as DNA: TGCGCCAGCAGCATGAGGGGGGATCAGCCCCAGCATTTT.

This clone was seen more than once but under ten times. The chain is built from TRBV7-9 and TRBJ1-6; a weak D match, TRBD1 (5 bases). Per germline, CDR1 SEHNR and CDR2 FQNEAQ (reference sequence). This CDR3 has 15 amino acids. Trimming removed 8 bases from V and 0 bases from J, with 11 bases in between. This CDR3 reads CASGDGSSYNSPLHF. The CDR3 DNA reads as TGTGCCAGCGGGGACGGATCCTCCTATAATTCACCCCTCCACTTT.

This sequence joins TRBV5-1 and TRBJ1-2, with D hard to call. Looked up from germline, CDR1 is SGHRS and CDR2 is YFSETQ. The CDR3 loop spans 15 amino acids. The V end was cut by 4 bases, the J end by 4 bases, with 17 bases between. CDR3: CASSRATPQLYGYTF. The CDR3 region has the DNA TGCGCCAGCAGCAGGGCGACCCCCCAACTCTATGGCTACACCTTC.

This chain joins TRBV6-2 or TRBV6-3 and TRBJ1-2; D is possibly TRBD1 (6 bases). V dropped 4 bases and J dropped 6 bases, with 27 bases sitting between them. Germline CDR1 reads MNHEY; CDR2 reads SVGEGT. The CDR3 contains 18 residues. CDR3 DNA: TGTGCCAGCAGTTCCTATCCGGGGACACAAAACGACGGGGATGGCTACACCTTC. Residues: CASSSYPGTQNDGDGYTF.

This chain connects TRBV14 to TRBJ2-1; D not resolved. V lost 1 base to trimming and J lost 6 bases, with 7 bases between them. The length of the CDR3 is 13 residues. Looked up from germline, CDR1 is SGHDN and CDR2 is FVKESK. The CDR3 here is CASSQVPRNEQFF. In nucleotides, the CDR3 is TGTGCCAGCAGCCAAGTCCCACGCAATGAGCAGTTCTTC. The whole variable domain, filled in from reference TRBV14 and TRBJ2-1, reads EAGVTQFPSHSVIEKGQTVTLRCDPISGHDNLYWYRRVMGKEIKFLLHFVKESKQDESGMPNNRFLAERTGGTYSTLKVQPAELEDSGVYFCASSQVPRNEQFFGPGTRLTVL.

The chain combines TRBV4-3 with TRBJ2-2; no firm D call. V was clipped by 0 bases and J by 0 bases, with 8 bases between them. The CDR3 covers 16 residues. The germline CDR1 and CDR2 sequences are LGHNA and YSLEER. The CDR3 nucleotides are TGCGCCAGCAGCCAAGATCGCGCCTCGAACACCGGGGAGCTGTTTTTT. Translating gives CASSQDRASNTGELFF.

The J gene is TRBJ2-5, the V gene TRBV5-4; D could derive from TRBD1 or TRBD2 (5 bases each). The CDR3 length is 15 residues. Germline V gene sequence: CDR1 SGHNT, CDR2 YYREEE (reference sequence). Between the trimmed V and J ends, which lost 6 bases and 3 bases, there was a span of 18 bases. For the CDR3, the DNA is TGTGCCAGCACCTACCCCGGGGCAGGCAAAGAGACCCAGTACTTC. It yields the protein CASTYPGAGKETQYF. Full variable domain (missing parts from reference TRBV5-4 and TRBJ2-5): ETGVTQSPTHLIKTRGQQVTLRCSSQSGHNTVSWYQQALGQGPQFIFQYYREEENGRGNFPPRFSGLQFPNYSSELNVNALELDDSALYLCASTYPGAGKETQYFGPGTRLLVL.

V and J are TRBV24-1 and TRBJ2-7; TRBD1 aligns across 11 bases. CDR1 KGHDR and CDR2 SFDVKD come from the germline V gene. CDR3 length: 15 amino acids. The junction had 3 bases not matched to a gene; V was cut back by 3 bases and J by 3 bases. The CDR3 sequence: CATSDAGTGGYEQYF. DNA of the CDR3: TGTGCCACCAGTGATGCCGGGACAGGGGGCTACGAGCAGTACTTC.